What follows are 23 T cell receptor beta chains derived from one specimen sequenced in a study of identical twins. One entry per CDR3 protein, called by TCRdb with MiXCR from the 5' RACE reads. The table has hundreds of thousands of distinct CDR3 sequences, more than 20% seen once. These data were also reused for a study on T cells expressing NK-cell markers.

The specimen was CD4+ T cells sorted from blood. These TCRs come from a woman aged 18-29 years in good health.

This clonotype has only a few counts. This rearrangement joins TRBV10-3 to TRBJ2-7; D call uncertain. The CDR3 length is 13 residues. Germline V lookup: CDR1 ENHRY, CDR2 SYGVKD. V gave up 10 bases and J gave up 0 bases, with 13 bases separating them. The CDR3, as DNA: TGTGCCACAACGTTTCCTAACTCCTACGAGCAGTACTTC. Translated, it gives CATTFPNSYEQYF.

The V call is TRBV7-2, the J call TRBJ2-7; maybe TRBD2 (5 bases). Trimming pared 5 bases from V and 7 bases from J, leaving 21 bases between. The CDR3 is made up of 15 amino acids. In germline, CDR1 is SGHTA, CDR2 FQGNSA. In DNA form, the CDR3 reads TGTGCCAGCAGCAGCGGATACAAGGGTTCGGGGGAGCAGTACTTC. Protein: CASSSGYKGSGEQYF. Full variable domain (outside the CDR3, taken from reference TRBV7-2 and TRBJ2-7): GAGVSQSPSNKVTEKGKDVELRCDPISGHTALYWYRQSLGQGLEFLIYFQGNSAPDKSGLPSDRFSAERTGGSVSTLTIQRTQQEDSAVYLCASSSGYKGSGEQYFGPGTRLTVT.

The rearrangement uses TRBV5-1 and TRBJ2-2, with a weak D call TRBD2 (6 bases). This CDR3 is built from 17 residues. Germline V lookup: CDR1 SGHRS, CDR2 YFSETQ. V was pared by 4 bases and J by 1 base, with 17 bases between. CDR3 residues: CASSPTSGTLNTGELFF. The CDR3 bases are TGCGCCAGCAGCCCAACGTCCGGGACTCTGAACACCGGGGAGCTGTTTTTT.

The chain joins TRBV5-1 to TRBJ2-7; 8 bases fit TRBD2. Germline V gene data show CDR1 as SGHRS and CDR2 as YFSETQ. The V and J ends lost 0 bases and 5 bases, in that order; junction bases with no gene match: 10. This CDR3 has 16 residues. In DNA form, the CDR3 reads TGCGCCAGCAGCTTGGAACAAGCGGGAGAACCCCACGAGCAGTACTTC. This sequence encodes CASSLEQAGEPHEQYF.

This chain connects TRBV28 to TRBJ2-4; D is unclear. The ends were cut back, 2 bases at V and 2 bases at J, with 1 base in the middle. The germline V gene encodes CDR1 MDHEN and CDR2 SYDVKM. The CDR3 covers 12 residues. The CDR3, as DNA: TGTGCCAGCAGTTTAACCAAAAACATTCAGTACTTC. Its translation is CASSLTKNIQYF.

The CDR3 spells CASSQAGTIFNEQFF. For the CDR3, the DNA is TGCGCCAGCAGCCAAGCGGGGACTATCTTCAATGAGCAGTTCTTC. The chain recombines TRBV4-3 with TRBJ2-1; 7 bases align to TRBD2. The CDR3 length is 15 residues. Germline V gene sequence: CDR1 LGHNA, CDR2 YSLEER. The V gene end was trimmed by 1 base and the J gene end by 6 bases; junction bases not matched to a gene: 6.

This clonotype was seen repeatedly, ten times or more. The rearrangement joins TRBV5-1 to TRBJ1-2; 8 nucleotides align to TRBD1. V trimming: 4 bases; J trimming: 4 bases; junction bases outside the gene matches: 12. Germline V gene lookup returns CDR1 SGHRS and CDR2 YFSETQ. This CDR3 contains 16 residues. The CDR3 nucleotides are TGCGCCAGCAGCCCGTCGCAGGGGGCGGACTTCTATGGCTACACCTTC. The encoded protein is CASSPSQGADFYGYTF. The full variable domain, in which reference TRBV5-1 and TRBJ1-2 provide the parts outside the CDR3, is KAGVTQTPRYLIKTRGQQVTLSCSPISGHRSVSWYQQTPGQGLQFLFEYFSETQRNKGNFPGRFSGRQFSNSRSEMNVSTLELGDSALYLCASSPSQGADFYGYTFGSGTRLTVV.

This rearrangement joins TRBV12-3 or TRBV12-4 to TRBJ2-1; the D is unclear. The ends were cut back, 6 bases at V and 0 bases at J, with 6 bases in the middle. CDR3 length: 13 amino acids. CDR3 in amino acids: CASRIGSYNEQFF. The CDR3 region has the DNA TGTGCCAGCAGGATCGGCTCCTACAATGAGCAGTTCTTC.

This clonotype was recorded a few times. In DNA form, the CDR3 reads TGTGCCAGCAGTGAACGTACAGGGGTCTACGAGCAGTACTTC. It specifies CASSERTGVYEQYF. The J gene is TRBJ2-7, the V gene TRBV2; 7 bases are shared with TRBD1. The CDR3 has 14 residues. Germline V gene data show CDR1 as SNHLY and CDR2 as FYNNEI. J gave up 3 bases and V 2 bases, and 4 bases lay outside the gene matches.

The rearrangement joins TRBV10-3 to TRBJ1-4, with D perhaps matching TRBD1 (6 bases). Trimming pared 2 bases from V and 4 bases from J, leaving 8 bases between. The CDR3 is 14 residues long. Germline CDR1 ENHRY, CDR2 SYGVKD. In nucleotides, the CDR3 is TGTGCCATCAGTGAGGGACAGATTAATGAAAAACTGTTTTTT. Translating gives CAISEGQINEKLFF.

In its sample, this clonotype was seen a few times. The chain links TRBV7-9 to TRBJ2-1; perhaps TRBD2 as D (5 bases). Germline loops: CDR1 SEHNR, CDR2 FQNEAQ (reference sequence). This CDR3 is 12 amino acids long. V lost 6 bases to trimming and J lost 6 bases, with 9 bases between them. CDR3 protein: CASRADVNEQFF. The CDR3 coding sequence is TGTGCCAGCAGAGCGGACGTCAATGAGCAGTTCTTC.

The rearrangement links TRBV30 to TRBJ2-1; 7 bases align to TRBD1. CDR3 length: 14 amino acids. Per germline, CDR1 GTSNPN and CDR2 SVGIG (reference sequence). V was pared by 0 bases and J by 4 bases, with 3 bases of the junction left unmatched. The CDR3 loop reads CAWSVGDSYNEQFF. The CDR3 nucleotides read TGTGCCTGGAGTGTGGGGGACAGTTACAATGAGCAGTTCTTC.

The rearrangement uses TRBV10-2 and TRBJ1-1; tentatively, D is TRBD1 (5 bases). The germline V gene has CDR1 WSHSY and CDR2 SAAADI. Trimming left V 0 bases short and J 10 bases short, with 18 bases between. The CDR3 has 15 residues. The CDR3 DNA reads TGCGCCAGCAGTGAGTCGCGGGGGGGATCGTTGGTAGCTTTCTTT. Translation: CASSESRGGSLVAFF.

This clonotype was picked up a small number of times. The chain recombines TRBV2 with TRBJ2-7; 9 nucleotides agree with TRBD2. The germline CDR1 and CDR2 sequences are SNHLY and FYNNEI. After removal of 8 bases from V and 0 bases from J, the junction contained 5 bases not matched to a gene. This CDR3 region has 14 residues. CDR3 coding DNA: TGTGCCAGCCTTCTAGCGGGATTCTCCTACGAGCAGTACTTC. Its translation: CASLLAGFSYEQYF.

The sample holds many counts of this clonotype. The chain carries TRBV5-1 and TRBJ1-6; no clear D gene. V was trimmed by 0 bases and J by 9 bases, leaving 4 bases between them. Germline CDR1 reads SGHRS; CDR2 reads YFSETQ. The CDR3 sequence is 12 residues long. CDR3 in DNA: TGCGCCAGCAGCTTGGTGGGTTCACCCCTCCACTTT. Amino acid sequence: CASSLVGSPLHF. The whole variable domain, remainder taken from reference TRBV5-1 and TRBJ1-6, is KAGVTQTPRYLIKTRGQQVTLSCSPISGHRSVSWYQQTPGQGLQFLFEYFSETQRNKGNFPGRFSGRQFSNSRSEMNVSTLELGDSALYLCASSLVGSPLHFGNGTRLTVT.

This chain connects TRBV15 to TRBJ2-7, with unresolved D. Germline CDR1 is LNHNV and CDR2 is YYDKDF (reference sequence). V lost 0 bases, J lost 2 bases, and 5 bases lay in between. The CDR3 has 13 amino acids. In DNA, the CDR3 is TGTGCCACCAGCAGAGACGTCGCCTACGAGCAGTACTTC. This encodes CATSRDVAYEQYF.

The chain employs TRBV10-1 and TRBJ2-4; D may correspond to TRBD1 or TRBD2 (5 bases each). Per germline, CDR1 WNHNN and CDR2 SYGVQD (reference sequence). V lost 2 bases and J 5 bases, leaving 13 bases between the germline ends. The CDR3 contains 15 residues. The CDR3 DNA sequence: TGCGCCAGCAGTGAGGGCAGGGAGAGGGAAAACATTCAGTACTTC. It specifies CASSEGRERENIQYF.

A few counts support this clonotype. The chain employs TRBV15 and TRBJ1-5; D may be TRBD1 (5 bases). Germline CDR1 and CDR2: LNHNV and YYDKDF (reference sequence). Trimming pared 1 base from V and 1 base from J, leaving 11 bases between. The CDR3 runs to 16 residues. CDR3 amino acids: CATSRAGAVSNQPQHF. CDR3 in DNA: TGTGCCACCAGCAGAGCTGGGGCCGTGAGCAATCAGCCCCAGCATTTT. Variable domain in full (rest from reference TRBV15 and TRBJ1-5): DAMVIQNPRYQVTQFGKPVTLSCSQTLNHNVMYWYQQKSSQAPKLLFHYYDKDFNNEADTPDNFQSRRPNTSFCFLDIRSPGLGDTAMYLCATSRAGAVSNQPQHFGDGTRLSIL.

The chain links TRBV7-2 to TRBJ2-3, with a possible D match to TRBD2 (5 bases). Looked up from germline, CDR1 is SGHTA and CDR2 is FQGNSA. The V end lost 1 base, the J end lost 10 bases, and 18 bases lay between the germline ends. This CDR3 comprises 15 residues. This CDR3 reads CASSLVRRPTSAQYF. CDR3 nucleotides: TGTGCCAGCAGCTTAGTGAGGAGGCCAACCTCTGCGCAGTATTTT.

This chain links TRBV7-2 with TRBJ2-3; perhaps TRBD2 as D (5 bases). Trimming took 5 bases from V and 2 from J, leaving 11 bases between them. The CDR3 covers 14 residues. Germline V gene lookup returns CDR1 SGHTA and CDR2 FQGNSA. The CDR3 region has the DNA TGTGCCAGCAGCCCGGAGCTAGCCACAGATACGCAGTATTTT. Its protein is CASSPELATDTQYF.

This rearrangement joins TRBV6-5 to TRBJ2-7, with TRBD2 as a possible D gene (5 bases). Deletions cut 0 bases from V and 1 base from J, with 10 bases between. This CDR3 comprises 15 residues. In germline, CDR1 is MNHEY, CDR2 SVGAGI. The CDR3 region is CASSYSFSGSYEQYF. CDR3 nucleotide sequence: TGTGCCAGCAGTTACTCGTTCAGCGGTTCCTACGAGCAGTACTTC.

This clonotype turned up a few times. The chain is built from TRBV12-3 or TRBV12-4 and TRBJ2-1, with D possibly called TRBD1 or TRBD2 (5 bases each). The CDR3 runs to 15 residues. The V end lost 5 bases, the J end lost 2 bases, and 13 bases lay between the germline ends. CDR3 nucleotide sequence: TGTGCCAGCAGTACCCGGTGGGGGACCTACAATGAGCAGTTCTTC. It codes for CASSTRWGTYNEQFF.

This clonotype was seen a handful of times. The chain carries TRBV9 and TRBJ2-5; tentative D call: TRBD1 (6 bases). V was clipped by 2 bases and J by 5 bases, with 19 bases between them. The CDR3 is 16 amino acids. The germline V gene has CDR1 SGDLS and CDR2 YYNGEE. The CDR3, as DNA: TGTGCCAGCAGCGTCCAGGACAGCCGTGCTGGGGAGACCCAGTACTTC. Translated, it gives CASSVQDSRAGETQYF.